The T cell receptor beta chain described here comes from a study of blood T cell repertoires in COVID-19. Study background: Collection of acute and convalescent COVID-19 samples took place in the United States, Italy and Spain.

The authors' processing: Estimates of nucleated cell counts were drawn from the amplification of reference gene primers. Profiling relied on immunoSEQ multiplex PCR, and the TCRdb table lists in-frame clones only, not all of them. The V and J calls and clone size come from that table; D and trimming were worked out from the DNA. The data show 230,000 or so clones, about four fifths seen once. This CDR3 has 15 amino acids. Deletions cut 0 bases from V and 2 bases from J, with 10 bases between. Looked up from germline, CDR1 is PRHDT and CDR2 is FYEKMQ (reference sequence). V and J are TRBV13 and TRBJ2-5; D gene uncertain. This clonotype was sampled from a man aged 40-49 years with active or convalescent COVID-19. Sequencing was carried out using peripheral blood. CDR3: CASSLGRQAQETQYF. The CDR3 DNA follows: TGTGCCAGCAGCTTAGGCCGCCAGGCTCAAGAGACCCAGTACTTC.